The 32 T cell receptor beta chains given below trace back to one sample, sequenced in a study of cytomegalovirus exposure and HLA in healthy donors. Use of 60 Vbeta and 13 Jbeta primers characterized the PCR. Repertoires were generated with immunoSEQ multiplex PCR, while TCRdb's copy carries only in-frame clones and drops some. The sample consists of approximately 150,000 clones, roughly 80% of them appearing once. The sample consisted of PBMCs. All receptors come from a man aged 35 to 55 in good health and CMV-seropositive.

This chain uses TRBV2 with TRBJ2-5; D not resolved. Trimming stripped 6 bases from V and 3 bases from J, with 5 bases between. The CDR3 contains 11 residues. The germline CDR1 and CDR2 sequences are SNHLY and FYNNEI. CDR3 coding DNA: TGTGCCAGCAGGGAGAAAGAGACCCAGTACTTC. Translated: CASREKETQYF.

The chain has TRBV15 and TRBJ2-1; D is uncertain. Looked up from germline, CDR1 is LNHNV and CDR2 is YYDKDF (reference sequence). V lost 0 bases to trimming and J lost 4 bases, with 7 bases between them. This CDR3 contains 14 residues. The CDR3 reads CATSRDAAYNEQFF. The CDR3 DNA follows: TGTGCCACCAGCAGAGATGCGGCTTACAATGAGCAGTTCTTC.

CDR3 sequence reads: CASSGRSSSGNTIYF. For the CDR3, the DNA is TGTGCCAGCAGTGGAAGAAGCTCCTCTGGAAACACCATATATTTT. The V gene is TRBV6-1, the J gene TRBJ1-3; no reliable D call. Trimming stripped 4 bases from V and 0 bases from J, with 10 bases between. The germline CDR1 and CDR2 sequences are MNHNS and SASEGT. This CDR3 is 15 amino acids long.

V usage is TRBV6-6 and J usage is TRBJ2-7; weak D call: TRBD1 (6 bases). Germline lookup yields CDR1 MNHNY and CDR2 SVGAGI (reference sequence). The CDR3 consists of 14 residues. V lost 4 bases and J lost 0, with 10 bases in between. The CDR3 DNA reads as TGTGCCAGCAGTTCCGGGACACCCTCCTACGAGCAGTACTTC. Translation gives CASSSGTPSYEQYF.

This chain links TRBV28 with TRBJ2-3, with 7 bases matching TRBD2. Trimming cost V 2 bases and J 5 bases; bases outside gene matches: 13. CDR1 and CDR2 (germline): MDHEN, SYDVKM. This CDR3 is 17 amino acids long. CDR3 bases: TGTGCCAGCAGTTTAGTCAGTGGGAGGGCCGGGGGAGATACGCAGTATTTT. Encoded protein: CASSLVSGRAGGDTQYF.

CDR3 protein: CATSRTGGFDYGYTF. DNA for the CDR3: TGTGCCACCAGCCGGACAGGGGGCTTTGACTATGGCTACACCTTC. The chain is built from TRBV15 and TRBJ1-2; 11 nucleotides line up with TRBD1. The V segment lost 5 bases and the J segment 3 bases; nucleotides outside the gene matches: 5. The CDR3 consists of 15 residues. Germline-derived CDR1 and CDR2 are LNHNV and YYDKDF (reference sequence).

V gene TRBV13 combines with J gene TRBJ2-5; a possible D gene is TRBD2 (6 bases). The DNA end is a closer match to TRBJ2-7, so the J assignment may be wrong. In germline, CDR1 is PRHDT, CDR2 FYEKMQ (reference sequence). The CDR3 extends over 15 amino acids. The CDR3 reads CASSLGQGLSYEQYF. The CDR3 nucleotides are TGTGCCAGCAGCTTAGGCCAGGGACTCTCCTACGAGCAGTACTTC.

The chain is built from TRBV19 and TRBJ2-7, with 13 bases that match TRBD2. This CDR3 comprises 16 residues. V trimming: 3 bases; J trimming: 4 bases; junction bases outside the gene matches: 6. Germline lookup yields CDR1 LNHDA and CDR2 SQIVND (reference sequence). As DNA, the CDR3 is TGTGCCAGTAGTATCACTAGCGGGAGGGCCGGTTACGAGCAGTACTTC. Protein: CASSITSGRAGYEQYF.

J is TRBJ2-7 and V is TRBV15, with a tentative D call TRBD1 (5 bases). Germline V gene data show CDR1 as LNHNV and CDR2 as YYDKDF (reference sequence). The CDR3 runs to 12 residues. V gave up 3 bases and J gave up 7 bases, with 10 bases separating them. CDR3 residues: CATSSQGEEQYF. The CDR3 DNA is TGTGCCACCAGCAGCCAAGGGGAAGAGCAGTACTTC.

The chain couples TRBV7-2 to TRBJ2-3; D is possibly TRBD2 (5 bases). The CDR3 runs to 14 residues. The germline V gene encodes CDR1 SGHTA and CDR2 FQGNSA. V lost 5 bases and J lost 5, with 14 bases in between. Here the CDR3 reads CASSPRVDGDTQYF. In DNA form, the CDR3 reads TGTGCCAGCAGCCCGCGGGTGGATGGAGATACGCAGTATTTT.

The chain uses TRBV7-2 and TRBJ2-6, with a tentative D call TRBD2 (5 bases). Germline V gives CDR1 SGHTA, CDR2 FQGNSA. The CDR3 has 17 residues. The germline V and J ends were trimmed by 1 base and 0 bases, with 10 bases remaining between them. The CDR3 region is CASSLGGASSGANVLTF. DNA of the CDR3: TGTGCCAGCAGCTTAGGGGGAGCTTCCTCTGGGGCCAACGTCCTGACTTTC.

The CDR3 protein is CASSFSRNTGELFF. The CDR3 coding sequence is TGTGCCAGCAGCTTTAGCAGGAACACCGGGGAGCTGTTTTTT. V and J are TRBV5-6 and TRBJ2-2; unclear D gene. Germline CDR1 reads SGHDT; CDR2 reads YYEEEE. V lost 2 bases and J 1 base, leaving 6 bases between the germline ends. This CDR3 has 14 amino acids.

The chain links TRBV28 to TRBJ1-3; no clear D gene. Per germline, CDR1 MDHEN and CDR2 SYDVKM. This CDR3 is 14 amino acids long. The germline V and J ends were trimmed by 2 bases and 4 bases, with 9 bases remaining between them. This CDR3 reads CASSLGSGGNTIYF. The CDR3 nucleotides read TGTGCCAGCAGTTTAGGATCGGGAGGAAACACCATATATTTT.

This chain uses TRBV27 with TRBJ2-1, with D possibly TRBD2 on 6 matching bases. Trimming removed 7 bases at V and 7 bases at J, with 23 bases between. The CDR3 spans 16 residues. The germline gives CDR1 MNHEY, CDR2 SMNVEV (reference sequence). The CDR3 sequence: CASTSTPGTLTNEQFF. CDR3 bases: TGTGCCAGCACCTCAACCCCCGGGACTCTTACTAATGAGCAGTTCTTC.

The chain has TRBV18 and TRBJ2-2; D gene uncertain. The CDR3 consists of 14 residues. V lost 2 bases and J lost 2, with 6 bases in between. Germline lookup yields CDR1 KGHSH and CDR2 LQKENI. CDR3 protein: CASSPRGNTGELFF. The CDR3 DNA is TGTGCCAGCTCACCAAGAGGAAACACCGGGGAGCTGTTTTTT.

Only one count was recorded for this clone. The chain is built from TRBV5-1 and TRBJ2-2; 7 bases fit TRBD1. The CDR3 loop spans 15 amino acids. V gave up 2 bases and J gave up 2 bases; unmatched junction bases: 3. Germline values: CDR1 SGHRS, CDR2 YFSETQ. Here the CDR3 DNA reads TGCGCCAGCAGCTTACGACAGGGCAACACCGGGGAGCTGTTTTTT. Its protein is CASSLRQGNTGELFF.

The CDR3 loop is CASEQHWTGDDYEQYF. The CDR3, as DNA: TGCGCCAGCGAACAACATTGGACAGGGGACGACTACGAGCAGTACTTC. The chain combines TRBV10-1 with TRBJ2-7, with 9 bases matching TRBD1. V lost 8 bases and J lost 3; bases outside the gene matches: 14. The CDR3 is made up of 16 amino acids. Germline V gives CDR1 WNHNN, CDR2 SYGVQD (reference sequence).

This clone appeared once. The rearrangement joins TRBV7-9 to TRBJ2-7, with 7 bases identical to TRBD2. The germline V gene encodes CDR1 SEHNR and CDR2 FQNEAQ (reference sequence). The V and J ends lost 4 bases and 5 bases, in that order; junction bases with no gene match: 2. The CDR3 is 12 amino acids. CDR3: CASSSGLDEQYF. CDR3 nucleotide sequence: TGTGCCAGCAGCTCAGGACTAGACGAGCAGTACTTC.

The J gene is TRBJ2-4, the V gene TRBV21-1; TRBD1, the table's D call, was not compared with the DNA. TRBV21-1 is annotated as a pseudogene. The CDR3 runs to 15 residues. The CDR3 sequence is CASSEHVLAKNIQYF. The CDR3 nucleotides read TGTGCCAGCAGCGAACACGTCCTAGCCAAAAACATTCAGTACTTC.

This clone was picked up a small number of times. The genes are TRBV28 and TRBJ2-7, with a possible D match to TRBD1 (6 bases). Germline CDR1 MDHEN, CDR2 SYDVKM. The CDR3 has 17 residues. V was shortened by 8 bases and J by 2 bases, with 25 bases between the two germline ends. The CDR3 loop is CASLTLSHSTGTYEQYF. Here the CDR3 DNA reads TGTGCCAGCCTTACCCTCTCTCATAGTACAGGGACCTACGAGCAGTACTTC.

The DNA for the CDR3 is TGTGCCAGCAGTTTAAACGGTCATCCTGGGGCCAACGTCCTGACTTTC. Its translation: CASSLNGHPGANVLTF. V is TRBV27 and J is TRBJ2-6; D unclear. V gave up 2 bases and J gave up 2 bases, with 10 bases separating them. CDR1 is MNHEY, CDR2 SMNVEV, per germline (reference sequence). CDR3 size: 16 residues.

J is TRBJ2-3 and V is TRBV12-5; 7 bases match TRBD2. V lost 3 bases to trimming and J lost 1 base; unmatched junction nucleotides: 4. The germline gives CDR1 LGHNT, CDR2 FRNRAP. The CDR3 covers 15 residues. The CDR3 DNA sequence: TGTGCTAGTGGTTTCCCCGCGGGAGGCACAGATACGCAGTATTTT. Protein sequence: CASGFPAGGTDTQYF.

The J gene is TRBJ1-1, the V gene TRBV5-1, with D hard to call. The CDR3 length is 13 residues. Germline V lookup: CDR1 SGHRS, CDR2 YFSETQ. V lost 4 bases to trimming and J lost 7 bases, with 14 bases between them. CDR3 DNA: TGCGCCAGCAGCCCGACGGGGTGGGGTGAAGCTTTCTTT. This encodes CASSPTGWGEAFF. Together with reference TRBV5-1 and TRBJ1-1, the CDR3 gives the full variable domain: KAGVTQTPRYLIKTRGQQVTLSCSPISGHRSVSWYQQTPGQGLQFLFEYFSETQRNKGNFPGRFSGRQFSNSRSEMNVSTLELGDSALYLCASSPTGWGEAFFGQGTRLTVV.

The rearrangement uses TRBV18 and TRBJ1-2; 11 bases align to TRBD1. Germline V gene data show CDR1 as KGHSH and CDR2 as LQKENI. CDR3 length: 16 amino acids. V lost 3 bases and J lost 2; bases outside the gene matches: 5. CDR3 sequence (DNA): TGTGCCAGCTCACCGACAGGGACAGGGGGGAACTATGGCTACACCTTC. This gives the protein CASSPTGTGGNYGYTF. The whole variable domain, remainder taken from reference TRBV18 and TRBJ1-2, is NAGVMQNPRHLVRRRGQEARLRCSPMKGHSHVYWYRQLPEEGLKFMVYLQKENIIDESGMPKERFSAEFPKEGPSILRIQQVVRGDSAAYFCASSPTGTGGNYGYTFGSGTRLTVV.

The CDR3 region has the DNA TGTGCCAGCAGCTTGGGGGGACATCAGCCCCAGCATTTT. Translation: CASSLGGHQPQHF. The chain couples TRBV7-2 to TRBJ1-5, with D perhaps TRBD1 (5 bases). CDR1 is SGHTA, CDR2 FQGNSA, per germline. The CDR3 is 13 amino acids. V gave up 3 bases and J gave up 5 bases, with 8 bases separating them.

This chain links TRBV28 with TRBJ2-5; maybe TRBD1 (6 bases). Germline V gene lookup returns CDR1 MDHEN and CDR2 SYDVKM. The germline V and J ends were trimmed by 2 bases and 5 bases, with 15 bases remaining between them. CDR3 size: 15 residues. In nucleotides, the CDR3 is TGTGCCAGCAGTTTAGTATTGGGGGCTGGGGAGACCCAGTACTTC. Its translation is CASSLVLGAGETQYF.

The gene calls are TRBV7-3 and TRBJ2-1, with D tentatively TRBD1 (6 bases). Germline CDR1 is SGHTA and CDR2 is FQGTGA. CDR3 length: 15 residues. V was trimmed by 6 bases and J by 6 bases, leaving 18 bases between them. This CDR3 reads CASSPGSGASNEQFF. CDR3 sequence (DNA): TGTGCCAGCAGTCCTGGCTCAGGGGCTAGCAATGAGCAGTTCTTC.

The chain is built from TRBV7-2 and TRBJ2-3, with D possibly being TRBD1 (5 bases). Germline lookup yields CDR1 SGHTA and CDR2 FQGNSA. The CDR3 consists of 15 residues. V lost 1 base, J lost 4 bases, and 12 bases lay in between. CDR3 sequence reads: CASSLGWQGPDTQYF. In DNA, the CDR3 is TGTGCCAGCAGCTTAGGGTGGCAGGGTCCAGATACGCAGTATTTT.

The chain joins TRBV9 to TRBJ1-2, with D unresolved. This CDR3 contains 14 residues. V was trimmed by 4 bases and J by 3 bases, leaving 13 bases between them. CDR1 SGDLS and CDR2 YYNGEE come from the germline V gene. CDR3 sequence reads: CASSRLDWDYGYTF. CDR3 coding DNA: TGTGCCAGCAGCCGACTGGACTGGGACTATGGCTACACCTTC.

The chain has TRBV5-6 and TRBJ2-1; 13 positions match TRBD2. The CDR3 sequence is 14 residues long. The germline V gene encodes CDR1 SGHDT and CDR2 YYEEEE. V trimming: 0 bases; J trimming: 12 bases; junction bases outside the gene matches: 3. CDR3 bases: TGTGCCAGCAGCTTGGGACTAGCGGGAGGTTTGCAGTTCTTC. Translating it yields CASSLGLAGGLQFF.

The J gene is TRBJ1-2, the V gene TRBV18; 7 bases fit TRBD1. V dropped 5 bases and J dropped 7; count of bases not matched to a gene: 16. The CDR3 consists of 16 residues. The germline CDR1 and CDR2 sequences are KGHSH and LQKENI. The CDR3 region is CASSSMTGRDHVGYTF. The CDR3 nucleotides read TGTGCCAGCTCATCCATGACAGGGAGAGACCATGTTGGCTACACCTTC.

The genes are TRBV18 and TRBJ1-1; D perhaps matches TRBD1 (6 bases). Trimming took off 2 bases at V and 0 bases at J, with 7 bases between the two ends. CDR3 length: 14 amino acids. Germline V CDR1 and CDR2: KGHSH, LQKENI. CDR3 sequence (DNA): TGTGCCAGCTCACCAAGGGGGTTGAACACTGAAGCTTTCTTT. Protein sequence: CASSPRGLNTEAFF.